The 18 T cell receptor beta chains in this list originate from one sample, sequenced in a study of neoadjuvant nivolumab and ipilimumab in lung cancer. Sequenced by immunoSEQ multiplex PCR; TCRdb stores in-frame clones only, minus some. This sample has fewer than 30,000 clones; 82% occur once, and the top ten carry 7.5% to 10%. The specimen comprised tumor tissue, sampled after neoadjuvant nivolumab, alone or with ipilimumab, at or shortly before surgery. All receptors derive from an adult with non-small cell lung cancer.

V gene TRBV30 combines with J gene TRBJ1-5, with a tentative D call TRBD1 (6 bases). The CDR3 consists of 13 residues. CDR1 GTSNPN and CDR2 SVGIG come from the germline V gene (reference sequence). V was cut by 1 base and J by 4 bases, with 8 bases left in between. Here the CDR3 reads CAWSGQGNQPQHF. The CDR3 DNA sequence: TGTGCCTGGAGTGGGCAGGGGAATCAGCCCCAGCATTTT.

A few counts support this clone. The chain uses TRBV5-1 and TRBJ2-5, with D possibly called TRBD1 or TRBD2 (5 bases each). From germline, CDR1 is SGHRS and CDR2 YFSETQ. The CDR3 has 15 amino acids. V lost 0 bases to trimming and J lost 5 bases, with 14 bases between them. The CDR3 reads CASSLAGRSGETQYF. The CDR3 region has the DNA TGCGCCAGCAGCTTGGCGGGGCGCTCGGGGGAGACCCAGTACTTC.

This chain links TRBV5-1 with TRBJ2-3, with D perhaps assigned TRBD1 or TRBD2 (5 bases each). Germline V gene lookup returns CDR1 SGHRS and CDR2 YFSETQ. V was trimmed by 1 base and J by 1 base, leaving 10 bases between them. This CDR3 spans 15 amino acids. CDR3 loop: CASSLWGSRTDTQYF. The CDR3 nucleotides are TGCGCCAGCAGCTTGTGGGGGTCCCGCACAGATACGCAGTATTTT.

This clone was picked up a small number of times. The rearrangement joins TRBV5-1 to TRBJ2-2, with 9 bases that match TRBD1. Trimming cost V 3 bases and J 2 bases; bases outside gene matches: 5. The CDR3 extends over 16 amino acids. The germline CDR1 and CDR2 sequences are SGHRS and YFSETQ. The CDR3 nucleotides are TGCGCCAGCAGCTCTCCGGGACAGGGTAACACCGGGGAGCTGTTTTTT. Protein: CASSSPGQGNTGELFF.

This clone was observed a single time. V and J are TRBV30 and TRBJ2-5; a weak D match, TRBD1 (5 bases). There are 14 residues in the CDR3. V was cut by 5 bases and J by 3 bases, with 16 bases left in between. Germline CDR1 reads GTSNPN; CDR2 reads SVGIG (reference sequence). CDR3: CAWGAEDWEETQYF. CDR3 bases: TGTGCCTGGGGGGCGGAAGACTGGGAAGAGACCCAGTACTTC.

J is TRBJ2-7 and V is TRBV5-5, with D hard to call. Germline V gene sequence: CDR1 SGHKS, CDR2 YYEKEE (reference sequence). The CDR3 extends over 15 amino acids. Between the trimmed V and J ends, which lost 0 bases and 0 bases, there was a span of 10 bases. CDR3 coding DNA: TGTGCCAGCAGCTTGGGGCAGTCTTTCTCCTACGAGCAGTACTTC. This translates into CASSLGQSFSYEQYF.

This clone was observed once. This chain joins TRBV5-1 and TRBJ2-1, with D possibly matching TRBD2 (6 bases). Trimming left V 6 bases short and J 7 bases short, with 17 bases between. The CDR3 spans 14 residues. The V gene's germline CDR1 is SGHRS and CDR2 YFSETQ. In nucleotides, the CDR3 is TGCGCCAGCACGCCGGGGGTGGGTCGAAATGAGCAGTTCTTC. Protein: CASTPGVGRNEQFF.

The V gene is TRBV29-1, the J gene TRBJ1-2, with TRBD1 as a possible D gene (5 bases). Trimming stripped 3 bases from V and 7 bases from J, with 15 bases between. The CDR3 length is 13 residues. CDR1 is SQVTM, CDR2 ANQGSEA, per germline. The CDR3 sequence is CSVEEGQWSGYTF. The CDR3 DNA sequence: TGCAGCGTTGAGGAGGGGCAGTGGAGTGGCTACACCTTC. Full variable domain (rest looked up from reference TRBV29-1 and TRBJ1-2): SAVISQKPSRDICQRGTSLTIQCQVDSQVTMMFWYRQQPGQSLTLIATANQGSEATYESGFVIDKFPISRPNLTFSTLTVSNMSPEDSSIYLCSVEEGQWSGYTFGSGTRLTVV.

This clone was seen only once. The gene calls are TRBV11-2 and TRBJ2-2; the D gene is possibly TRBD2 (6 bases). Deletions cut 1 base from V and 1 base from J, with 10 bases between. This CDR3 is 16 amino acids long. Germline V gene data show CDR1 as SGHAT and CDR2 as FQNNGV. The CDR3 nucleotides are TGTGCCAGCAGCTTAGCCCTGACTAGGAACACCGGGGAGCTGTTTTTT. Its protein is CASSLALTRNTGELFF.

The chain combines TRBV20-1 with TRBJ1-2; no reliable D call. The V and J ends lost 3 bases and 5 bases respectively, with 7 bases between them. CDR3 size: 11 residues. Germline V lookup: CDR1 DFQATT, CDR2 SNEGSKA (reference sequence). DNA of the CDR3: TGCAGTGCTAGCGTGACTTATGGCTACACCTTC. Its translation is CSASVTYGYTF.

The chain joins TRBV9 to TRBJ2-5, with TRBD1 matching 7 bases. The CDR3 has 16 amino acids. Trimming cost V 0 bases and J 4 bases; bases outside gene matches: 9. CDR1 is SGDLS and CDR2 is YYNGEE in the germline V gene. This CDR3 is CASSVGAQGVRETQYF. The CDR3 DNA is TGTGCCAGCAGCGTAGGTGCCCAGGGGGTCCGAGAGACCCAGTACTTC.

The chain uses TRBV10-2 and TRBJ2-7; D is possibly TRBD1 (6 bases). The CDR3 has 16 residues. Germline V lookup: CDR1 WSHSY, CDR2 SAAADI. V lost 3 bases to trimming and J lost 6 bases, with 21 bases between them. As DNA, the CDR3 is TGCGCCAGCAGTGAAAGGGGGTCCGCGGGCGACGCCGAGCAGTACTTC. Its translation: CASSERGSAGDAEQYF.

This rearrangement joins TRBV14 to TRBJ2-7; D remains unclear. Germline CDR1 and CDR2: SGHDN and FVKESK. Trimming pared 2 bases from V and 1 base from J, leaving 6 bases between. This CDR3 region has 13 residues. CDR3 protein: CASSQKSSYEQYF. In DNA form, the CDR3 reads TGTGCCAGCAGCCAAAAGAGTTCCTACGAGCAGTACTTC.

In its sample, this clone was seen once. The chain combines TRBV5-1 with TRBJ2-7, with 11 bases that match TRBD1. Germline V gives CDR1 SGHRS, CDR2 YFSETQ. CDR3 length equals 14 residues. The junction had 2 bases not matched to a gene; V was cut back by 0 bases and J by 6 bases. The CDR3 is CASSLDGTGGEQYF. In DNA, the CDR3 is TGCGCCAGCAGCTTGGACGGGACAGGGGGCGAGCAGTACTTC.

The chain combines TRBV11-3 with TRBJ2-5, with 9 bases aligning to TRBD2. The junction had 12 bases not matched to a gene; V was cut back by 5 bases and J by 5 bases. The germline CDR1 and CDR2 sequences are SGHNT and YENEEA. The CDR3 is 16 amino acids. The CDR3 bases are TGTGCCAGCAGCCCCCGGTTAGCGGGAGTTCGGGAGACCCAGTACTTC. It is translated as CASSPRLAGVRETQYF. The variable domain in full, completed from reference TRBV11-3 and TRBJ2-5, reads EAGVVQSPRYKIIEKKQPVAFWCNPISGHNTLYWYLQNLGQGPELLIRYENEEAVDDSQLPKDRFSAERLKGVDSTLKIQPAELGDSAVYLCASSPRLAGVRETQYFGPGTRLLVL.

The chain recombines TRBV6-5 with TRBJ1-1, with TRBD1 matching 10 bases. Germline V gene data show CDR1 as MNHEY and CDR2 as SVGAGI. The length of the CDR3 is 15 residues. The V and J ends lost 2 bases and 7 bases, in that order; junction bases with no gene match: 7. CDR3 nucleotides: TGTGCCAGCAGTTACAGGGACAGGGGCTTGAGTGAAGCTTTCTTT. Protein: CASSYRDRGLSEAFF.

This clone has only one observation. This chain connects TRBV6-1 to TRBJ2-1; 8 nucleotides align to TRBD2. Germline V gene data show CDR1 as MNHNS and CDR2 as SASEGT. V trimming: 2 bases; J trimming: 0 bases; junction bases outside the gene matches: 9. This CDR3 spans 18 amino acids. The CDR3 coding sequence is TGTGCCAGCAGTGAACGGCCTAGCGGGTGGAGCTCCTACAATGAGCAGTTCTTC. It yields the protein CASSERPSGWSSYNEQFF.

The chain joins TRBV28 to TRBJ1-1; 12 bases match TRBD1. Germline assignment: CDR1 MDHEN and CDR2 SYDVKM. The CDR3 has 17 residues. Germline trimming cut 4 bases from V and 1 base from J; bases unmatched to any gene: 7. CDR3 sequence reads: CASSSAGTGGRNTEAFF. CDR3 nucleotide sequence: TGTGCCAGCAGTTCCGCCGGGACAGGGGGCAGGAACACTGAAGCTTTCTTT.